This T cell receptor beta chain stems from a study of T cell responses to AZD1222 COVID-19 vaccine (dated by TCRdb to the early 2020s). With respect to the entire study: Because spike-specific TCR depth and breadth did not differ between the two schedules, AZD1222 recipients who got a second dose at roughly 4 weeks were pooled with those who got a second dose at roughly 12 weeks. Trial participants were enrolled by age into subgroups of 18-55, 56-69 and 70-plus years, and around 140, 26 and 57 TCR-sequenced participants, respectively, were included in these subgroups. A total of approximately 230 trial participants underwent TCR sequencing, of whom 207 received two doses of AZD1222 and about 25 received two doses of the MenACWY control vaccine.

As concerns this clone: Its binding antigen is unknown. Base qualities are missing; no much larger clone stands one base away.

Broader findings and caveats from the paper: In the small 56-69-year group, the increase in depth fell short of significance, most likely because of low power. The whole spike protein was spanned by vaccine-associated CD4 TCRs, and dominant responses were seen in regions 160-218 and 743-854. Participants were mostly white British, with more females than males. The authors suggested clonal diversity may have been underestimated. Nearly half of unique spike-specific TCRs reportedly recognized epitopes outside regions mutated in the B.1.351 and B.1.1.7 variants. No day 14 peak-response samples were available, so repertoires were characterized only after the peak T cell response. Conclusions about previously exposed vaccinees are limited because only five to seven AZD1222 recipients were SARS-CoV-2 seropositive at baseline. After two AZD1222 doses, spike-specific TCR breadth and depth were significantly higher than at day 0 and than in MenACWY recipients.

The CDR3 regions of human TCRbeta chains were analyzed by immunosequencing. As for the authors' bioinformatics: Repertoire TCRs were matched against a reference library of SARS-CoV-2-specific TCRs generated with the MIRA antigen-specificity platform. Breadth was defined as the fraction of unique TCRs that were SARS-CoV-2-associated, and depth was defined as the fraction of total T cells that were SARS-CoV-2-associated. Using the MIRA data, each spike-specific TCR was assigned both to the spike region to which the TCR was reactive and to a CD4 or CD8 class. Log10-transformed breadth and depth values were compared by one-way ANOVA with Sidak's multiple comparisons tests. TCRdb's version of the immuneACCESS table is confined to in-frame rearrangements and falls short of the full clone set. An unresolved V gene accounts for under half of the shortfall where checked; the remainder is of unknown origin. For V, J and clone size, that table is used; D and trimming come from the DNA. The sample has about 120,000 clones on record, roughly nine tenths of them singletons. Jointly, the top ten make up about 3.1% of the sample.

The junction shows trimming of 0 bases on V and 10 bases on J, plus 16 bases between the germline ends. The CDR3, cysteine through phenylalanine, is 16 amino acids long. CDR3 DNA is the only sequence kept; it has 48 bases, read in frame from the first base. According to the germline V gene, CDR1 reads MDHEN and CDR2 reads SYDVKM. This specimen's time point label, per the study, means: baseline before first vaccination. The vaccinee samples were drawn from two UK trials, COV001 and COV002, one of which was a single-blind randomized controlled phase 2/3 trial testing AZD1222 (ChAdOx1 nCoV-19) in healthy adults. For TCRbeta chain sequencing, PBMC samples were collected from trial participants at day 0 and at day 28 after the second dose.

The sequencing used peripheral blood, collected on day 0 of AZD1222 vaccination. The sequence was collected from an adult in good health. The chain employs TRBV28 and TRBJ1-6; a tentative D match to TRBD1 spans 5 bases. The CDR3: CASSLWQGDGHSPLHF. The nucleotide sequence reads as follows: TGTGCCAGCAGTTTATGGCAGGGCGATGGTCACTCACCCCTCCACTTT.